Described below is a single TCR beta chain sequence and its context. Each sample's TCRB immunosequencing used about 470 nanograms of biopsy DNA. Using immunoSEQ multiplex PCR, the repertoire was profiled, and TCRdb retains in-frame clones only, with some absent. This table holds 15,000 or so clones, approximately 81% found once. These data belong to a study of T cell repertoires in ileal Crohn's disease. Looking at the study overall: All patients had surgery for stricturing (about 60%) or penetrating (about 40%) disease.

Patients were adults with ileal or ileocolonic Crohn's disease needing resection. J gave up 4 bases and V 4 bases, and 6 bases lay outside the gene matches. Germline V CDR1 and CDR2: SGDLS, YYNGEE. The CDR3 contains 14 residues. This receptor was identified in an adult with Crohn's disease. Sequencing input: ileal tissue. J is TRBJ2-3 and V is TRBV9, with TRBD1 identical over 7 bases. The CDR3 is CASSLRQGSDTQYF. CDR3 bases: TGTGCCAGCAGCCTCCGACAGGGCTCAGATACGCAGTATTTT. Combining the CDR3 with reference TRBV9 and TRBJ2-3 gives the whole variable domain DSGVTQTPKHLITATGQRVTLRCSPRSGDLSVYWYQQSLDQGLQFLIQYYNGEERAKGNILERFSAQQFPDLHSELNLSSLELGDSALYFCASSLRQGSDTQYFGPGTRLTVL.